Shown below are 13 T cell receptor beta chains from a single sample sequenced in a study of T cells in Graves' hyperthyroidism and ophthalmopathy. Amplified TCR beta CDR3 regions derived from RNA transcripts. HTBI primers drove first-round RT-PCR of the TCR CDR3. TCRdb independently ran MiXCR on the multiplex PCR reads; one entry per CDR3 protein. The sample yields around 760,000 distinct CDR3 sequences, roughly 32% seen once. The sequencing input was blood. The source is a woman in her 40s with Graves' hyperthyroidism.

This clonotype came up many times. A read error may produce the germline difference seen at one junction end. The chain combines TRBV7-7 with TRBJ2-5, with 7 bases aligning to TRBD1. This CDR3 comprises 15 residues. Germline CDR1 is SSHAT and CDR2 is FNYEAQ (reference sequence). DNA of the CDR3: TGTGCTAGCAGCTCTGGGACAGCTTCTGGGGAGACCCAGTACTTC. This encodes CASSSGTASGETQYF.

The chain employs TRBV5-8 and TRBJ1-5; D not resolved. Between the trimmed V and J ends, which lost 1 base and 3 bases, there was a span of 11 bases. This CDR3 has 15 residues. Germline CDR1 reads SGHTS; CDR2 reads YDEGEE. CDR3 protein: CASSLTPINNQPQHF. The CDR3 coding sequence is TGTGCCAGCAGCTTGACACCGATCAACAATCAGCCCCAGCATTTT.

This clonotype appeared many times. This chain links TRBV20-1 with TRBJ2-5, with TRBD2 as a possible D gene (5 bases). The CDR3 extends over 15 amino acids. The germline CDR1 and CDR2 sequences are DFQATT and SNEGSKA (reference sequence). V was pared by 3 bases and J by 5 bases, with 19 bases between. The CDR3 sequence is CSARVPPTREETQYF. Written as DNA, the CDR3 is TGCAGTGCTAGGGTCCCTCCCACTAGGGAGGAGACCCAGTACTTC.

The genes are TRBV27 and TRBJ2-5; perhaps TRBD2 as D (6 bases). CDR1 and CDR2 (germline): MNHEY, SMNVEV (reference sequence). The CDR3 covers 16 residues. The germline V and J ends were trimmed by 2 bases and 1 base, with 14 bases remaining between them. In DNA, the CDR3 is TGTGCCAGCAGTTTACATGCGGCGGAGGGCCAAGAGACCCAGTACTTC. Protein sequence: CASSLHAAEGQETQYF.

As regards this clonotype: This may be a read error, as it is one base from a much larger clone. It is likely a read error, because the conserved phenylalanine at the end of the CDR3 is missing. The genes are TRBV11-1 and TRBJ1-2; perhaps TRBD1 as D (5 bases). Trimming cost V 5 bases and J 4 bases, with 23 bases left between them. Germline CDR1 is SGHAT and CDR2 is FQDESV (reference sequence). CDR3 length: 17 residues. The DNA of the CDR3 is TGTGCCAGCAGCGAACTAGACAGAGGTACCTCCGCCTATGGCTACACCCTC. Translated, it gives CASSELDRGTSAYGYTL.

This clonotype was seen at least ten times. This rearrangement joins TRBV10-3 to TRBJ2-5, with D perhaps TRBD2 (5 bases). V was pared by 0 bases and J by 5 bases, with 19 bases between. CDR3 size: 17 residues. Germline CDR1 is ENHRY and CDR2 is SYGVKD. CDR3 DNA sequence: TGTGCCATCAGTGAGTCGTTGACTATCTACGGCGGGGAGACCCAGTACTTC. As protein: CAISESLTIYGGETQYF.

This clonotype was counted at least ten times. The V call is TRBV7-9, the J call TRBJ2-7; D is uncertain. Germline V CDR1 and CDR2: SEHNR, FQNEAQ (reference sequence). V was pared by 5 bases and J by 0 bases, with 14 bases between. This CDR3 spans 15 amino acids. CDR3 bases: TGTGCCAGCAGCCGCCTCAGTGCAAGCTCCTACGAGCAGTACTTC. Amino acids: CASSRLSASSYEQYF.

The rearrangement uses TRBV10-3 and TRBJ2-7; 8 bases map to TRBD1. The trim removed 2 bases at V and 0 bases at J, leaving 12 bases unmatched. This CDR3 contains 18 residues. Germline V lookup: CDR1 ENHRY, CDR2 SYGVKD. The CDR3 DNA follows: TGTGCCATCAGTGAGAAAGTGGACAGGGACGCCAGCTCCTACGAGCAGTACTTC. It is translated as CAISEKVDRDASSYEQYF.

The rearrangement links TRBV20-1 to TRBJ1-5, with 9 bases that match TRBD1. With V trimmed by 5 bases and J by 6 bases, 8 bases remained unmatched. This CDR3 has 14 amino acids. CDR1 and CDR2 from the germline V gene are DFQATT and SNEGSKA (reference sequence). CDR3 in DNA: TGCAGTGCTGCTGGACAGGGGACAACTCAGCCCCAGCATTTT. It is translated as CSAAGQGTTQPQHF.

This clonotype was seen just once. The chain is built from TRBV12-3 or TRBV12-4 and TRBJ2-5; 7 positions match TRBD2. The CDR3 consists of 13 residues. V was clipped by 10 bases and J by 4 bases; unmatched bases: 9. The CDR3 bases are TGTGCCAATTCCCTCGGGGGGACAGAGACCCAGTACTTC. Translating it yields CANSLGGTETQYF.

This clonotype has more than one count but fewer than ten. J is TRBJ1-2 and V is TRBV7-2; D perhaps matches TRBD1 (5 bases). V lost 3 bases and J lost 2, with 19 bases in between. The germline V gene encodes CDR1 SGHTA and CDR2 FQGNSA. The CDR3 is 17 amino acids. CDR3 sequence reads: CASSLFLAAGQNYGYTF. The DNA for the CDR3 is TGTGCCAGCAGCTTGTTCCTTGCGGCAGGACAAAACTATGGCTACACCTTC.

As to this clonotype: This may be a read error: a much more frequent sequence differs by one nucleotide. The rearrangement uses TRBV29-1 and TRBJ1-1; D remains unclear. V was cut by 2 bases and J by 0 bases, with 10 bases left in between. CDR1 and CDR2 (germline): SQVTM, ANQGSEA. This CDR3 has 14 amino acids. CDR3 loop: CSVERVWVNTEAFF. The CDR3 DNA is TGCAGCGTTGAAAGAGTGTGGGTGAACACTGAAGCTTTCTTT.

The chain joins TRBV7-8 to TRBJ2-7, with D maybe TRBD1 (5 bases). This CDR3 region has 15 residues. Germline CDR1 is SGHVS and CDR2 is FQNEAQ. Trimming removed 1 base from V and 1 base from J, with 11 bases in between. The CDR3 sequence is CASSLGSTVSYEQYF. The CDR3, as DNA: TGTGCCAGCAGCTTAGGCTCGACAGTTTCCTACGAGCAGTACTTC.